This T cell receptor beta chain derives from a study of OX40 agonist ivuxolimab in advanced cancers. Study summary: Among those enrolled, mean age was about 58 years (range roughly 23 to 79) and 70% to 85% were male. Three patients, one with hepatocellular carcinoma and two with cutaneous melanoma, achieved partial responses. Study findings and constraints: Within 6 weeks, CD4+ and CD8+ blood T cells expanded clonally at 0.1 to 3.0 mg/kg.

Clones were read by immunoSEQ multiplex PCR, and TCRdb kept only the in-frame ones, dropping some. The table records 12,000 or so clones, about 81% of them present only once. V lost 3 bases and J 2 bases, leaving 11 bases between the germline ends. The CDR3 contains 15 residues. Germline V gene sequence: CDR1 SEHNR, CDR2 FQNEAQ (reference sequence). Anyone with autoimmune disease history or systemic immunosuppression was excluded. By its share, this clone is medium-sized. What it binds is unknown. The rearrangement links TRBV7-9 to TRBJ1-5, with D perhaps matching TRBD1 (6 bases). The sequence derives from an adult with an advanced solid tumor such as melanoma, head and neck, liver or kidney cancer. Sample: CD4+ or CD8+ T cells sorted from blood, taken in a trial of the OX40 agonist ivuxolimab. CDR3: CASSLDHRGNQPQHF. The CDR3 nucleotides read TGTGCCAGCAGCTTGGACCACAGGGGCAATCAGCCCCAGCATTTT.